This TCR beta chain was identified in a study of T cells in Graves' hyperthyroidism and ophthalmopathy. The CDR3 loop spans 13 amino acids. Germline trimming cut 7 bases from V and 8 bases from J; bases unmatched to any gene: 7. CDR1 is KGHDR, CDR2 SFDVKD, per germline. RNA transcripts served as the template for amplifying TCR beta CDR3 regions. HTBI primers were the set used in a first-round RT-PCR of the TCR CDR3. TCRdb independently ran MiXCR on the multiplex PCR reads; one entry per CDR3 protein. The sample has some 560,000 distinct CDR3 sequences, approximately 14% seen once. The receptor comes from a woman aged 30 to 39 with Graves' hyperthyroidism. The sample comprised blood. The V and J genes are TRBV24-1 and TRBJ1-2, with 9 bases fitting TRBD1. The CDR3 DNA reads as TGTGCCACCAGGGGACAGGGCGAGGAAGGCTACACCTTC. It yields the protein CATRGQGEEGYTF.